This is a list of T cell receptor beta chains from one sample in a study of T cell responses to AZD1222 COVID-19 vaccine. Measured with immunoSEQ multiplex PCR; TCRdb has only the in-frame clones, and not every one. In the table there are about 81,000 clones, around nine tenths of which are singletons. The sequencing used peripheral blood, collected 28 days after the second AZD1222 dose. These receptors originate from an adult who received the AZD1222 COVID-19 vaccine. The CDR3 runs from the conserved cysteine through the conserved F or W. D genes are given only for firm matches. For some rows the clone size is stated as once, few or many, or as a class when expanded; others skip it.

CASSVAGPPTEAFF,TGTGCCAGCAGCGTCGCTGGACCCCCCACTGAAGCTTTCTTT,TRBV9,TRBJ1-1,NA,NA
CASSPRATNEKLFF,TGTGCCAGCAGCCCTCGTGCAACTAATGAAAAACTGTTTTTT,TRBV7-9,TRBJ1-4,NA,NA
CASSESFRDQPQHF,TGTGCCAGCAGTGAATCCTTCCGAGATCAGCCCCAGCATTTT,TRBV2,TRBJ1-5,NA,NA
CASRQGGDPLYEQYF,TGTGCCAGTCGGCAAGGTGGGGACCCACTCTACGAGCAGTACTTC,TRBV19,TRBJ2-7,NA,NA
CASQVVGSNQPQHF,TGTGCCAGCCAGGTCGTCGGATCGAATCAGCCCCAGCATTTT,TRBV28,TRBJ1-5,NA,NA
CASSQWGTNNYGYTF,TGTGCCAGCAGCCAATGGGGGACAAACAACTATGGCTACACCTTC,TRBV3-1/TRBV3-2,TRBJ1-2,NA,NA
CASSLAGSEQYF,TGTGCCAGCAGCTTAGCGGGATCCGAGCAGTACTTC,TRBV13,TRBJ2-7,NA,NA
CASSAGQGHSPLHF,TGTGCCAGCAGCGCTGGACAGGGACATTCACCCCTCCACTTT,TRBV2,TRBJ1-6,TRBD1,once
CAISPGGRDTEAFF,TGTGCCATCAGCCCAGGGGGGAGGGACACTGAAGCTTTCTTT,TRBV10-3,TRBJ1-1,TRBD1,NA
CASSFGTGANEQFF,TGTGCCAGCAGCTTCGGGACAGGGGCCAATGAGCAGTTCTTC,TRBV7-3,TRBJ2-1,TRBD1,NA
CASSEPGGISTEAFF,TGTGCCAGCAGCGAGCCTGGGGGGATTAGCACTGAAGCTTTCTTT,TRBV21-1,TRBJ1-1,NA,NA
CASSWGNTGELFF,TGTGCCAGTAGTTGGGGTAACACCGGGGAGCTGTTTTTT,TRBV19,TRBJ2-2,NA,NA